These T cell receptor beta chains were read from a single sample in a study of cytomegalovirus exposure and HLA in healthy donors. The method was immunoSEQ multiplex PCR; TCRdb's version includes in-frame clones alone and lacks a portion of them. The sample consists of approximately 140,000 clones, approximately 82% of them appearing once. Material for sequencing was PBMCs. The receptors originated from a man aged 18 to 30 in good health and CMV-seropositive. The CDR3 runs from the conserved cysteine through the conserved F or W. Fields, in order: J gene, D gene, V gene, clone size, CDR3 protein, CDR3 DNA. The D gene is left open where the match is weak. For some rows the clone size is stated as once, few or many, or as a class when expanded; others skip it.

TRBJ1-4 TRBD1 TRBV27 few CASSWTGGVEKLFF TGTGCCAGCAGTTGGACAGGGGGCGTTGAAAAACTGTTTTTT
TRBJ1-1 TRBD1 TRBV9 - CASTETGARDTEAFF TGTGCCAGCACCGAGACAGGGGCGCGGGACACTGAAGCTTTCTTT
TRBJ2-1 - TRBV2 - CASTFSAYNEQFF TGTGCCAGCACCTTTAGCGCGTACAATGAGCAGTTCTTC
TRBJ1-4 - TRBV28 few CASSFPPNGLFF TGTGCCAGCAGTTTTCCCCCCAACGGACTGTTTTTT
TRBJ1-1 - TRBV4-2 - CASSQGRDSGQGEAFF TGTGCCAGCAGCCAAGGCCGAGATTCAGGGCAAGGTGAAGCTTTCTTT
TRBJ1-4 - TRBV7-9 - CASSPGTSEKLFF TGTGCCAGCAGCCCTGGGACAAGTGAAAAACTGTTTTTT
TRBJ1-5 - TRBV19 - CASSIGTVNGNQPQHF TGTGCCAGTAGTATAGGGACAGTTAATGGCAATCAGCCCCAGCATTTT
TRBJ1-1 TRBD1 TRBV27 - CASRSPGQGYTEAFF TGTGCCAGCAGGTCTCCGGGACAGGGCTACACTGAAGCTTTCTTT
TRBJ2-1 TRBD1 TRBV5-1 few CASSLDDRGSEQFF TGCGCCAGCAGCTTGGACGACAGGGGATCTGAGCAGTTCTTC
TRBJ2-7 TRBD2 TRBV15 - CATSKREGGGEQYF TGTGCCACCAGCAAGCGGGAGGGCGGGGGAGAGCAGTACTTC
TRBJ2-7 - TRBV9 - CASSVPPRSEQYF TGTGCCAGCAGCGTGCCGCCCCGTAGCGAGCAGTACTTC
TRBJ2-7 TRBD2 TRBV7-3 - CASSLSGSSREQYF TGTGCCAGCAGCTTAAGCGGGAGTTCCCGCGAGCAGTACTTC
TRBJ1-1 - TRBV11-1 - CASSVDRYPSEAFF TGTGCCAGCAGCGTTGACAGATACCCAAGTGAAGCTTTCTTT
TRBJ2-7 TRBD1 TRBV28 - CASRNRGQGFYEQYF TGTGCCAGCAGAAACCGGGGACAGGGGTTTTACGAGCAGTACTTC
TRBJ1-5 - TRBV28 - CASSLGLSNQPQHF TGTGCCAGCAGTTTGGGGCTAAGCAATCAGCCCCAGCATTTT
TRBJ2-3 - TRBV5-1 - CASSPTGDADTQYF TGCGCCAGCAGCCCGACGGGGGATGCAGATACGCAGTATTTT
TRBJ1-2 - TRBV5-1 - CASSRRSVLQGPNYGYTF TGCGCCAGCAGCCGTCGATCAGTACTTCAGGGGCCCAACTATGGCTACACCTTC
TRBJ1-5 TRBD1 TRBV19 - CASSPRTGNQPQHF TGTGCCAGTAGTCCCCGGACAGGGAATCAGCCCCAGCATTTT
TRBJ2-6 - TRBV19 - CASSPAGSNSGANVLTF TGTGCCAGTTCTCCCGCGGGCTCGAATTCTGGGGCCAACGTCCTGACTTTC
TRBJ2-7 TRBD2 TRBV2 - CASNTGLADEQYF TGTGCCAGCAATACGGGACTAGCTGACGAGCAGTACTTC
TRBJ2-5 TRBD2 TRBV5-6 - CASSSEAGARETQYF TGTGCCAGCAGCTCTGAGGCGGGAGCCAGGGAGACCCAGTACTTC
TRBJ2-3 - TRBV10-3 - CAISESVAGTDTQYF TGTGCCATCAGTGAGTCAGTAGCGGGCACAGATACGCAGTATTTT
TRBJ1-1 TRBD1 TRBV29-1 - CSYYRGLNTEAFF TGCAGCTACTACAGGGGGCTGAACACTGAAGCTTTCTTT
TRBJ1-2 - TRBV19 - CASSSRATGYGYTF TGTGCCAGTAGTTCACGCGCTACAGGGTATGGCTACACCTTC
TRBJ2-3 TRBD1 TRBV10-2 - CASSESWLDRATDTQYF TGCGCCAGCAGTGAGTCATGGTTAGACAGGGCGACAGATACGCAGTATTTT
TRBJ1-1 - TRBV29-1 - CSVVMLNTEAFF TGCAGCGTTGTTATGTTGAACACTGAAGCTTTCTTT
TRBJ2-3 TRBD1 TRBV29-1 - CSARQGVETQYF TGCAGCGCTCGACAGGGAGTAGAGACGCAGTATTTT
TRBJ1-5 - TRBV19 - CASSPGMNQPQHF TGTGCCAGTAGTCCAGGGATGAATCAGCCCCAGCATTTT
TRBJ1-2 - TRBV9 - CASSDYETGPMGYTF TGTGCCAGCAGCGACTATGAGACAGGACCTATGGGCTACACCTTC
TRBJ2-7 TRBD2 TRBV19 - CASSSASGTYEQYF TGTGCCAGTAGTTCGGCTAGCGGAACCTACGAGCAGTACTTC